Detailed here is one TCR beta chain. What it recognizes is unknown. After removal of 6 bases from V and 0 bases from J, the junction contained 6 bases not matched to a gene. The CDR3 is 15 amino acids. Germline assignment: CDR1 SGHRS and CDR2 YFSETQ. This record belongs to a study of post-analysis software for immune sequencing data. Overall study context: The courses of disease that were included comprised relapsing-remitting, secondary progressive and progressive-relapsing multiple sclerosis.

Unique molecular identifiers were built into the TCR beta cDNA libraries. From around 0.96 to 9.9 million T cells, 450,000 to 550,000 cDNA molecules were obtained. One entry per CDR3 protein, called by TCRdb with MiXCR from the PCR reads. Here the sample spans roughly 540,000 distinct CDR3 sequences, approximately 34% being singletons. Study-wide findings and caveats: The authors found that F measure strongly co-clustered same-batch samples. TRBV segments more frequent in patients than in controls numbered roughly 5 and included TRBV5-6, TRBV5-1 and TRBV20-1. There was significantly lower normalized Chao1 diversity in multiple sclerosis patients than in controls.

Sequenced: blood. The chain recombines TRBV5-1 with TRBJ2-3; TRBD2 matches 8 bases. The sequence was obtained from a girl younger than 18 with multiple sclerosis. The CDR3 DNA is TGCGCCAGCACCAGCGGGGGTACTAGCACAGATACGCAGTATTTT. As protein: CASTSGGTSTDTQYF.